This T cell receptor (beta chain) was documented in a study of cytomegalovirus exposure and HLA in healthy donors. General study results and limits: Cytomegalovirus-associated TCR beta chains were listed, numbering more than 150.

With regard to this clone: Its matching antigen is unknown.

The primer mix had 60 Vbeta and 13 Jbeta primers. Assay: immunoSEQ multiplex PCR; the TCRdb copy retains only in-frame clones and omits some. The table lists some 130,000 clones, over 60% of them singletons. Germline V gives CDR1 SGHRS, CDR2 YFSETQ. Trimming stripped 4 bases from V and 2 bases from J, with 16 bases between. The CDR3 length is 15 residues. The gene calls are TRBV5-1 and TRBJ2-7, with D possibly matching TRBD1 (7 bases). This receptor was obtained from a male donor in good health and CMV-seropositive. The specimen sequenced was PBMCs. CDR3 loop: CASSGGTAKPYEQYF. CDR3 in DNA: TGCGCCAGCAGCGGGGGGACAGCTAAGCCCTACGAGCAGTACTTC.